Described below is a single TCR beta chain sequence and its context. The source of the sample is a study of blood T cell repertoires in COVID-19. Overall study: Some COVID-19 samples were acute and others convalescent; all came from the United States, Italy and Spain. T cells, B-cell-depleted T cells, or PBMCs provided the cDNA or gDNA that served as material.

This CDR3 contains 14 residues. The ends lost 0 bases at V and 8 bases at J; junction bases unmatched: 3. Germline V gene sequence: CDR1 MNHEY, CDR2 SVGAGI. Per the original methods: Amplification of reference gene primers was used by the study to estimate nucleated cell counts. The method was immunoSEQ multiplex PCR; TCRdb's version includes in-frame clones alone and lacks a portion of them. V, J and clone size were drawn from that table, and D and trimming were deduced from the DNA. The table has a few hundred thousand clones, around 87% seen once; the top ten hold approximately 3%. The chain carries TRBV6-5 and TRBJ2-1, with 8 nucleotides matching TRBD1. The sequenced material came from peripheral blood. The TCR originated in a man aged 60-69 years with acute or convalescent COVID-19. The CDR3 spells CASSYSDRGYEQFF. In DNA form, the CDR3 reads TGTGCCAGCAGTTACTCCGACAGGGGCTATGAGCAGTTCTTC.